One sample yielded the 6 T cell receptor beta chains listed below, sequenced in a study of cytomegalovirus exposure and HLA in healthy donors. With 60 Vbeta and 13 Jbeta primers, the PCR was carried out. The method was immunoSEQ multiplex PCR; TCRdb's version includes in-frame clones alone and lacks a portion of them. The sample holds under 200,000 clones, over 70% seen once. The sequenced sample consisted of PBMCs. Receptor source: a woman between 50 and 59 years old in good health and CMV-seropositive.

As concerns this clone: An end of the junction differs from the germline gene, which may be a read error. The chain has TRBV7-2 and TRBJ1-2; D ambiguous. The CDR3 spans 13 residues. Germline values: CDR1 SGHTA, CDR2 FQGNSA. This chain's CDR3 is CACRPDMNYGYTF. The CDR3, as DNA: TGTGCCTGCAGGCCCGACATGAACTATGGCTACACCTTC.

This clone was seen only a few times. The junction departs from the called germline gene at one end, perhaps through a read error. DNA of the CDR3: TGTGCCAGCAGCCCAAGACTAGCGGCCATAGCCAAAAACAGTCAGTACTTC. Its protein product is CASSPRLAAIAKNSQYF. This chain uses TRBV11-3 with TRBJ2-4; TRBD2 agrees at 9 bases. CDR3 length: 17 residues. Germline loops: CDR1 SGHNT, CDR2 YENEEA.

About this clone itself: Other DNA variants within this sample encode the same CDR3. The chain is built from TRBV4-3 and TRBJ2-7; TRBD1 might be the D (6 bases). Trimming took off 0 bases at V and 0 bases at J, with 6 bases between the two ends. The CDR3 consists of 14 residues. CDR1 is LGHNA and CDR2 is YSLEER in the germline V gene. In DNA form, the CDR3 reads TGCGCCAGCAGCCAAGACAGGGGCTCCTACGAGCAGTACTTC. Translation gives CASSQDRGSYEQYF.

The genes are TRBV5-1 and TRBJ2-3, with D maybe TRBD1 (5 bases). The CDR3 loop spans 15 amino acids. The germline CDR1 and CDR2 sequences are SGHRS and YFSETQ. The V gene lost 0 bases and the J gene lost 0 bases, with 8 bases spanning the gap. The CDR3 region is CASSLEQASTDTQYF. Here the CDR3 DNA reads TGCGCCAGCAGCTTGGAACAGGCTAGCACAGATACGCAGTATTTT.

The chain couples TRBV19 to TRBJ2-7; 8 nucleotides align to TRBD2. This CDR3 has 16 amino acids. CDR1 LNHDA and CDR2 SQIVND come from the germline V gene (reference sequence). V lost 3 bases and J lost 6; bases outside the gene matches: 13. CDR3 DNA sequence: TGTGCCAGTAGTATGACAACTAGCGGTTGGGCAGCCGAGCAGTACTTC. It yields the protein CASSMTTSGWAAEQYF.

V gene TRBV6-5 combines with J gene TRBJ1-5; D remains unclear. From germline, CDR1 is MNHEY and CDR2 SVGAGI. With 2 bases removed from V and 7 bases from J, the gap between germline ends came to 15 bases. The CDR3 loop spans 15 amino acids. The CDR3 spells CASSYTGTPGQPQHF. As DNA, the CDR3 is TGTGCCAGCAGTTACACCGGAACGCCGGGACAGCCCCAGCATTTT.